The clone carrying this T cell receptor (beta chain) has a handful of counts. Its antigen remains unknown. TCRdb's table, derived via immunoSEQ multiplex PCR, lists solely in-frame clones and lacks some. The sample yields 20,000 to 25,000 clones, about 64% seen once. Every patient relapsed after autologous stem cell transplantation, and brentuximab vedotin exposure varied. This sample was included in a study of PD-1 blockade in classical Hodgkin lymphoma. The ends were cut back, 2 bases at V and 8 bases at J, with 15 bases in the middle. CDR1 is SGHDN and CDR2 is FVKESK in the germline V gene. The CDR3 is 14 amino acids. Study findings and constraints: Nivolumab starters within 1 year of ASCT were excluded.

V usage is TRBV14 and J usage is TRBJ1-2; TRBD1 is a possible D gene (6 bases). Sequenced here: peripheral blood mononuclear cells (PBMCs), sampled at baseline. This TCR was sampled from a human donor with classical Hodgkin lymphoma. CDR3 nucleotides: TGTGCCAGCAGCCAACGCAGGGGCGGGAACGGCTACACCTTC. Encoded protein: CASSQRRGGNGYTF.